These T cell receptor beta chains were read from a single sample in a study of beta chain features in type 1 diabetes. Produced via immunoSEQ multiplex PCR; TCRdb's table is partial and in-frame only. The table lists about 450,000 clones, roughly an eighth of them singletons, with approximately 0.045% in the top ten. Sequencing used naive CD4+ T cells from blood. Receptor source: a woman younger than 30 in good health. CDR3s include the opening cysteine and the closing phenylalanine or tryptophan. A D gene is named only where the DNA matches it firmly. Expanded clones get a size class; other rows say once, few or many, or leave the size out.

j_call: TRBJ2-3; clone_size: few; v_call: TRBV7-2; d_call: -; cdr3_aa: CASSPDPTSTDTQYF; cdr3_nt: TGTGCCAGCAGCCCGGACCCGACCAGCACAGATACGCAGTATTTT
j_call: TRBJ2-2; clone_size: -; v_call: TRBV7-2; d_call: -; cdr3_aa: CASSPPVPGGELFF; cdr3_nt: TGTGCCAGCAGCCCCCCCGTCCCGGGAGGGGAGCTGTTTTTT
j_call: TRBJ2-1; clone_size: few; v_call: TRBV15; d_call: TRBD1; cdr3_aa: CATSTPVRGTGGYNEQFF; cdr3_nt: TGTGCCACCAGTACCCCGGTCAGAGGGACAGGGGGCTACAATGAGCAGTTCTTC
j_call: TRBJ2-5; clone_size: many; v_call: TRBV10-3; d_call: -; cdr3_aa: CAIRRQGQETQYF; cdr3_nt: TGTGCCATCAGGCGTCAGGGTCAGGAGACCCAGTACTTC
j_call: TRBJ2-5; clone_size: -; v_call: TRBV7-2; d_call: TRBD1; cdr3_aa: CASSTRTGEETQYF; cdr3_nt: TGTGCCAGCAGCACCCGGACAGGGGAGGAGACCCAGTACTTC
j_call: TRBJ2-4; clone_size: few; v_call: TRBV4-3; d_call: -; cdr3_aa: CASSQVRQGTKNIQYF; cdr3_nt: TGCGCCAGCAGCCAAGTCAGGCAGGGAACCAAAAACATTCAGTACTTC
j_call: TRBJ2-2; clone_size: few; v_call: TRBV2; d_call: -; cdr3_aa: CASTREWNTGELFF; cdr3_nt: TGTGCCAGCACTAGGGAATGGAACACCGGGGAGCTGTTTTTT
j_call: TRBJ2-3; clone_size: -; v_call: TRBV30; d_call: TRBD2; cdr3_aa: CAWSILASRTDTQYF; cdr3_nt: TGTGCCTGGAGCATACTAGCGTCGCGCACAGATACGCAGTATTTT
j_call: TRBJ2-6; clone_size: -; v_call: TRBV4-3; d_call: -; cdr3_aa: CASSHRTFRDSGANVLTF; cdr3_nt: TGCGCCAGCAGCCATCGGACATTCCGCGACTCTGGGGCCAACGTCCTGACTTTC
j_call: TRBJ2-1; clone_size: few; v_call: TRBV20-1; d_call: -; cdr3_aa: CSARLAVEQFF; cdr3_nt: TGCAGTGCTAGACTGGCGGTTGAGCAGTTCTTC
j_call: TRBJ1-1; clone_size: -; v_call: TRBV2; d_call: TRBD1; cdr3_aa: CASSGDRDTEAFF; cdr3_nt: TGTGCCAGCAGTGGAGACAGGGACACTGAAGCTTTCTTT
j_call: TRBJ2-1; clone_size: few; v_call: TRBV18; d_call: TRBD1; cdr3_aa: CASSPRDRTYNEQFF; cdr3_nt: TGTGCCAGCTCACCACGGGACAGGACTTACAATGAGCAGTTCTTC
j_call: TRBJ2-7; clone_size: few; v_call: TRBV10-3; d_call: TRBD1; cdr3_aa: CATGTDTYEQYF; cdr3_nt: TGTGCCACAGGGACAGACACCTACGAGCAGTACTTC
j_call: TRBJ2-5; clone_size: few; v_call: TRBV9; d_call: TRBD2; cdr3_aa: CASSPRTSGETQYF; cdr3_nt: TGTGCCAGCAGCCCCCGGACTAGCGGGGAGACCCAGTACTTC
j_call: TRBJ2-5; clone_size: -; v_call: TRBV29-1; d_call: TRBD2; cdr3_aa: CSVAGGGAETQYF; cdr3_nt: TGCAGCGTTGCGGGAGGAGGGGCAGAGACCCAGTACTTC
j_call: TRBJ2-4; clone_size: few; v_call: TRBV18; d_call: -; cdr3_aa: CASSSQQAAKNIQYF; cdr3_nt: TGTGCCAGCTCTTCCCAACAGGCAGCCAAAAACATTCAGTACTTC
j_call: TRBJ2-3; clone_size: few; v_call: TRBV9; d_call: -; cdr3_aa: CASSLVPGVLTDTQYF; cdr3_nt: TGTGCCAGCTCTCTCGTTCCAGGCGTATTGACAGATACGCAGTATTTT
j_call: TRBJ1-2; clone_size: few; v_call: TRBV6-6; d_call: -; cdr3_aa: CASTQAASYGYTF; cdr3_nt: TGTGCCAGCACCCAAGCGGCATCTTACGGCTACACCTTC
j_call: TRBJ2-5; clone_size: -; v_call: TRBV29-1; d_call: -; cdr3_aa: CSVVPGPETQYF; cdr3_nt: TGCAGCGTTGTCCCGGGTCCAGAGACCCAGTACTTC
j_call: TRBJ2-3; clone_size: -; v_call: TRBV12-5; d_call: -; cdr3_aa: CASGQEGDTQYF; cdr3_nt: TGTGCTAGTGGTCAGGAGGGAGATACGCAGTATTTT
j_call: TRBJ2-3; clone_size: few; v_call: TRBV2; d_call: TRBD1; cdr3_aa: CASSRRTGTSTDTQYF; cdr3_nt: TGTGCCAGCAGTAGGAGGACAGGAACTAGCACAGATACGCAGTATTTT
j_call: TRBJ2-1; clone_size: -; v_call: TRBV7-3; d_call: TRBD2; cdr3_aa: CASSPTSGMGMGEQFF; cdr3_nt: TGTGCCAGCAGCCCGACTAGCGGGATGGGGATGGGTGAGCAGTTCTTC
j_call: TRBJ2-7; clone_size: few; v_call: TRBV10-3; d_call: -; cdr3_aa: CAISESVLAYEQYF; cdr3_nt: TGTGCCATCAGTGAGTCTGTACTAGCTTACGAGCAGTACTTC
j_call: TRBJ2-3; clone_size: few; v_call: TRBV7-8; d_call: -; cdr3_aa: CASSLEAYTQYF; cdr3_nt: TGTGCCAGCAGCTTAGAAGCGTACACGCAGTATTTT
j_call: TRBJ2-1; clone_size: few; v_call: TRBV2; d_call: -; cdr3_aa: CAGGRQGYNEQFF; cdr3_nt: TGTGCAGGGGGGAGACAGGGATACAATGAGCAGTTCTTC
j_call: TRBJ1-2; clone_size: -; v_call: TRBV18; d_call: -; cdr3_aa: CASSSDNYGYTF; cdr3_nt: TGTGCCAGCTCCTCGGACAACTATGGCTACACCTTC
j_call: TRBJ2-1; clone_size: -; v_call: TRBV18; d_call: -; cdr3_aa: CASSSGAYNEQFF; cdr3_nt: TGTGCCAGCTCATCTGGCGCCTACAATGAGCAGTTCTTC
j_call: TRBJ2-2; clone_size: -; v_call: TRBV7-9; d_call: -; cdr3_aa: CASLPGQRDTGELFF; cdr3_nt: TGTGCCAGCTTACCGGGACAGCGGGACACCGGGGAGCTGTTTTTT
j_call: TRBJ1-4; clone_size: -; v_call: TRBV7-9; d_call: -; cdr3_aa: CASSPIARGNEKLFF; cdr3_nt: TGTGCCAGCAGCCCCATAGCCAGGGGAAATGAAAAACTGTTTTTT
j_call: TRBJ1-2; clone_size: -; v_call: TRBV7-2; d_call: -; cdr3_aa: CASSSYRDGYTF; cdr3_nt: TGTGCCAGCAGCTCTTACAGAGATGGCTACACCTTC
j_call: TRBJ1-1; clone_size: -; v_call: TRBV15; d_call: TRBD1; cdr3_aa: CATNPGQLLTNTEAFF; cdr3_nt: TGTGCCACCAACCCGGGACAGCTGCTTACGAACACTGAAGCTTTCTTT
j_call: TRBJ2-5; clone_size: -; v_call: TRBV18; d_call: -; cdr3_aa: CASSPSGETQYF; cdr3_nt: TGTGCCAGCTCACCATCTGGAGAGACCCAGTACTTC
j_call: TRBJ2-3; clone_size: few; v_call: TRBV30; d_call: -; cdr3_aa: CAWSPLIRGDTQYF; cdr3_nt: TGTGCCTGGAGTCCGCTTATTCGCGGGGATACGCAGTATTTT
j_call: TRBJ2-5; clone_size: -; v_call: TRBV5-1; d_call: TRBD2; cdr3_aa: CASSPLVGRGRWETQYF; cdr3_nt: TGCGCCAGCAGCCCTTTAGTCGGGAGGGGACGTTGGGAGACCCAGTACTTC
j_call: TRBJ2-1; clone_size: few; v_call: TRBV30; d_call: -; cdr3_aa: CAWSRRDEQFF; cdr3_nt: TGTGCCTGGAGTCGGAGGGATGAGCAGTTCTTC
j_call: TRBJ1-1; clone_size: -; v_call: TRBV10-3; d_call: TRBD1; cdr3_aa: CAISDRQGGNTEAFF; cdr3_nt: TGTGCCATCAGTGACAGACAGGGGGGAAACACTGAAGCTTTCTTT
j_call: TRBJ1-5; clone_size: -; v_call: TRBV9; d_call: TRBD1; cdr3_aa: CASSGHNGTGSSNQPQHF; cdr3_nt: TGTGCCAGCAGCGGACATAATGGGACAGGGTCAAGCAATCAGCCCCAGCATTTT
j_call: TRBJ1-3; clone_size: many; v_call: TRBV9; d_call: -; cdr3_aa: CASSSQSSGNTIYF; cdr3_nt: TGTGCCAGCAGCAGCCAAAGCTCTGGAAACACCATATATTTT
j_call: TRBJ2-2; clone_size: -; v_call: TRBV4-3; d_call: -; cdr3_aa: CASSQQYTGLDTGELFF; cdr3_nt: TGCGCCAGCAGCCAACAATATACAGGTTTGGACACCGGGGAGCTGTTTTTT
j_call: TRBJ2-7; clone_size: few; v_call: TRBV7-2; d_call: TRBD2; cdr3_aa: CASSPRGGHEQYF; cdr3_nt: TGTGCCAGCAGCCCCCGGGGGGGTCACGAGCAGTACTTC
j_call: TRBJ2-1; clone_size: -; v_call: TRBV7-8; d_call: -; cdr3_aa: CASSFRRAASYNEQFF; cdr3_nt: TGTGCCAGCAGCTTTAGGAGGGCAGCATCCTACAATGAGCAGTTCTTC
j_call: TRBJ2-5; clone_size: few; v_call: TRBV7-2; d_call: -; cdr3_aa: CASSLVGSQETQYF; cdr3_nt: TGTGCCAGCAGCTTAGTGGGCAGCCAAGAGACCCAGTACTTC
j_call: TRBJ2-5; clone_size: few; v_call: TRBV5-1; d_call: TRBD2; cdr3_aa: CASSPGTNWQETQYF; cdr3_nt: TGCGCCAGCAGCCCGGGGACTAATTGGCAAGAGACCCAGTACTTC
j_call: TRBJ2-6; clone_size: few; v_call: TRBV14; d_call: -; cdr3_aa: CASSQSAPANVLTF; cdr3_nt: TGTGCCAGCAGCCAATCGGCGCCTGCCAACGTCCTGACTTTC
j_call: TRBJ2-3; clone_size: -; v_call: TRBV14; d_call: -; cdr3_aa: CASSQYLLTDTQYF; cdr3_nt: TGTGCCAGCAGCCAATACTTATTAACAGATACGCAGTATTTT
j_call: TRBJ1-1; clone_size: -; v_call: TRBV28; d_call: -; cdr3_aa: CASRGLDRSNTEAFF; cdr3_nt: TGTGCCAGCAGGGGACTCGACCGTTCAAACACTGAAGCTTTCTTT
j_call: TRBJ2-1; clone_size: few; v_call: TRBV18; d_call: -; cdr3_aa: CASSPEGLRSNEQFF; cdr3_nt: TGTGCCAGCTCACCGGAGGGGCTCCGATCCAATGAGCAGTTCTTC